The 7 T cell receptor beta chains reported below all come from one sample, sequenced in a study of blood T cell repertoires in COVID-19 (TCRdb year 2020). The library came from the immunoSEQ multiplex PCR assay. Not all clones reach the TCRdb copy of this immuneACCESS table, which keeps in-frame sequences only. Checked studies attribute under half of the gap to unresolved V genes and leave the rest unexplained. The sample table records around 120,000 clones; around 81% of these occur just once. The ten top clones hold approximately 2.5% of the sample. The sequencing sample was made of peripheral blood. Source of these receptors: a man aged 65-85 years with acute or convalescent COVID-19.

J is TRBJ2-1 and V is TRBV6-1; D is undetermined. Germline values: CDR1 MNHNS, CDR2 SASEGT. CDR3 length: 12 residues. V was pared by 0 bases and J by 8 bases, with 5 bases between. CDR3: CASSEASYEQFF. The CDR3 coding sequence is TGTGCCAGCAGTGAAGCTAGTTATGAGCAGTTCTTC.

This clone was counted many times. The chain links TRBV7-9 to TRBJ1-2; TRBD1 aligns across 9 bases. The length of the CDR3 is 16 residues. Germline assignment: CDR1 SEHNR and CDR2 FQNEAQ (reference sequence). J was trimmed by 4 bases and V by 6 bases; bases with no gene match: 12. The CDR3, as DNA: TGTGCCAGCAGTCGAGGCTCGGGACAGGGAGGCTATGGCTACACCTTC. Protein: CASSRGSGQGGYGYTF.

This clone was counted once. The chain links TRBV6-5 to TRBJ2-7; TRBD1 matches 8 bases. The germline CDR1 and CDR2 sequences are MNHEY and SVGAGI. This CDR3 contains 16 residues. Trimming removed 4 bases from V and 5 bases from J; junction bases left unmatched: 13. The CDR3 here is CASSSTPGQGEHEQYF. CDR3 DNA sequence: TGTGCCAGCAGTTCGACCCCTGGACAGGGAGAGCACGAGCAGTACTTC.

This clone was observed once. The chain is built from TRBV9 and TRBJ1-1; D not resolved. CDR1 and CDR2 from the germline V gene are SGDLS and YYNGEE. This CDR3 region has 14 residues. Between the trimmed V and J ends, which lost 0 bases and 1 base, there was a span of 7 bases. CDR3 nucleotides: TGTGCCAGCAGCGTAGAACAGACGAACACTGAAGCTTTCTTT. Protein: CASSVEQTNTEAFF.

The chain carries TRBV5-6 and TRBJ1-4; 12 bases align to TRBD1. The CDR3 is made up of 16 amino acids. The V and J ends lost 4 bases and 8 bases, in that order; junction bases with no gene match: 9. Germline V gene data show CDR1 as SGHDT and CDR2 as YYEEEE. CDR3 sequence (DNA): TGTGCCAGCAGCCCCTCCTCGGGGACAGGGGGCGAAAAACTGTTTTTT. Its translation: CASSPSSGTGGEKLFF.

This chain joins TRBV7-2 and TRBJ2-3; maybe TRBD2 (6 bases). Germline values: CDR1 SGHTA, CDR2 FQGNSA. CDR3 length: 15 amino acids. V was shortened by 3 bases and J by 3 bases, with 13 bases between the two germline ends. The CDR3 reads CASSFGGVRTDTQYF. CDR3 in DNA: TGTGCCAGCAGCTTTGGCGGGGTGAGGACAGATACGCAGTATTTT.

The chain uses TRBV6-5 and TRBJ1-2; D not resolved. CDR3 length: 14 amino acids. Trimming stripped 0 bases from V and 4 bases from J, with 9 bases between. Per germline, CDR1 MNHEY and CDR2 SVGAGI. This chain's CDR3 is CASSYSNTPYGYTF. The DNA for the CDR3 is TGTGCCAGCAGTTACTCAAACACACCCTATGGCTACACCTTC.